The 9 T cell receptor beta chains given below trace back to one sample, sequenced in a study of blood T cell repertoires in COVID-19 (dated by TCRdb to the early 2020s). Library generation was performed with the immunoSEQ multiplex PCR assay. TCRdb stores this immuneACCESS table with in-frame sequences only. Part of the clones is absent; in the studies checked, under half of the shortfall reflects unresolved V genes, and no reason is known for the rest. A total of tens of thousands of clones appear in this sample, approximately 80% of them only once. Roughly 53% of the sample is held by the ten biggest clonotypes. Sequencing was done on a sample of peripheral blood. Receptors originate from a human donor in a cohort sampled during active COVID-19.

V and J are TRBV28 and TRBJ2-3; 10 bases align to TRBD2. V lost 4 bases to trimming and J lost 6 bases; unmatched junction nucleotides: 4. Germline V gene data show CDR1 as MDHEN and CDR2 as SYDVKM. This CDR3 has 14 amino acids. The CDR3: CASSSVSGRDTQYF. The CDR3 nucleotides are TGTGCCAGCAGTTCGGTTAGCGGGAGGGATACGCAGTATTTT.

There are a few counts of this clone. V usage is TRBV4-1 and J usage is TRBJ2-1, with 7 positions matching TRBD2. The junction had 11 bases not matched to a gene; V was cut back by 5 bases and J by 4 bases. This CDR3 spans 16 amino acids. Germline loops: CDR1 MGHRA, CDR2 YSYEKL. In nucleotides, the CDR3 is TGCGCCAGCAGCGTCCGGGCGGGGCGGGAGTACAATGAGCAGTTCTTC. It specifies CASSVRAGREYNEQFF.

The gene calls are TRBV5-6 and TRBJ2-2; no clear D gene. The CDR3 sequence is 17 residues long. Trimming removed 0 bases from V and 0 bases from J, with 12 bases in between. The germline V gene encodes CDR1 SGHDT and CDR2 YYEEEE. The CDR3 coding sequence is TGTGCCAGCAGCTTGGGAAGGTACTATTCGAACACCGGGGAGCTGTTTTTT. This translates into CASSLGRYYSNTGELFF.

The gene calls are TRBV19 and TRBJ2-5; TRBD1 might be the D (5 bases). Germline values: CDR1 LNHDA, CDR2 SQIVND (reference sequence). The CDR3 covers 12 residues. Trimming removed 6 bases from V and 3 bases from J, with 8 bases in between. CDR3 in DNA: TGTGCCAGTAGCCAGGACAAAGAGACCCAGTACTTC. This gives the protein CASSQDKETQYF.

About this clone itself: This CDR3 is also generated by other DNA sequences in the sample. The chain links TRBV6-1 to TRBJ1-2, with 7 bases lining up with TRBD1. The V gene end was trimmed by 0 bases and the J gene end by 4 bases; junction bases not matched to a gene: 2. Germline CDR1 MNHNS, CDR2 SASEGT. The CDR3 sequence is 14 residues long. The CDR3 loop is CASSEASGGYGYTF. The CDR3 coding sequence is TGTGCCAGCAGTGAAGCGTCAGGGGGCTATGGCTACACCTTC.

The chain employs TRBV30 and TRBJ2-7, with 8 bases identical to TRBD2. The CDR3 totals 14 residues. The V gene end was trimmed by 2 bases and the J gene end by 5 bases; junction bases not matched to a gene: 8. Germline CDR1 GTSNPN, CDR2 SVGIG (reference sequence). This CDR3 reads CAWSPGLARHEQYF. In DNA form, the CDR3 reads TGTGCCTGGAGTCCTGGACTAGCCAGGCACGAGCAGTACTTC.

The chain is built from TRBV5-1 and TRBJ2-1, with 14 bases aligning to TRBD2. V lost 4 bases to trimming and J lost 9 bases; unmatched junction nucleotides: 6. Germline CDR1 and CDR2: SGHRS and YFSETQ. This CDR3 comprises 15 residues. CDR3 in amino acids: CASSQGTSGRSEQFF. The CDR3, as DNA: TGCGCCAGCAGCCAAGGGACTAGCGGGAGAAGTGAGCAGTTCTTC.

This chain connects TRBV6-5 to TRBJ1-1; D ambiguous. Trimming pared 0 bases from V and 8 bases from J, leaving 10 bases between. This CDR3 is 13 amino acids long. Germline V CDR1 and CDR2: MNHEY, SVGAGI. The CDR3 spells CASSYSSGSEAFF. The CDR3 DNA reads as TGTGCCAGCAGTTACTCGTCAGGATCGGAAGCTTTCTTT.

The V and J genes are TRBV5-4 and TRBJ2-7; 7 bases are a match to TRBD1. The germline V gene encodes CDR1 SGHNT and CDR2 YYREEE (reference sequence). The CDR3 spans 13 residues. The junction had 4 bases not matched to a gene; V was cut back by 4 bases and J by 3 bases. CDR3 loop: CASSPGQIYEQYF. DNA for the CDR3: TGTGCCAGCAGCCCGGGACAGATCTACGAGCAGTACTTC.